A single sample gave rise to the 3 T cell receptor beta chains below, sequenced in a study of CD8+ T cells in alopecia areata. Sequencing used cDNA as its template, made by extracting RNA and reverse transcribing it. Sequencing was performed with immunoSEQ multiplex PCR; in TCRdb, only in-frame clones are kept and a portion is missing. The sample records about 190,000 clones, more than 55% being singletons. The treatment here: oral pan-JAK inhibitor, 5-10 mg twice daily. The material was CD4+ T cells sorted from blood, obtained at week 4, from a patient treated with tofacitinib. Receptors were obtained from a human donor with alopecia areata.

This rearrangement joins TRBV2 to TRBJ1-5; 8 nucleotides align to TRBD1. V was clipped by 4 bases and J by 7 bases; unmatched bases: 6. CDR1 and CDR2 (germline): SNHLY, FYNNEI. The CDR3 extends over 14 amino acids. CDR3 nucleotides: TGTGCCAGCAGTGGGTCAGGGGGCCAACAGCCCCAGCATTTT. This gives the protein CASSGSGGQQPQHF.

The chain joins TRBV5-1 to TRBJ2-5; no clear D gene. V was pared by 2 bases and J by 0 bases, with 14 bases between. The CDR3 sequence is 16 residues long. Germline V lookup: CDR1 SGHRS, CDR2 YFSETQ. The CDR3 sequence is CASSLWTDSNQETQYF. The CDR3 bases are TGCGCCAGCAGCTTATGGACGGATAGCAACCAAGAGACCCAGTACTTC.

This clone was detected a few times. The gene calls are TRBV29-1 and TRBJ2-1; the D is unclear. CDR1 SQVTM and CDR2 ANQGSEA come from the germline V gene. The CDR3 spans 10 residues. Trimming removed 4 bases from V and 7 bases from J, with 5 bases in between. As DNA, the CDR3 is TGCAGCGTTGCTGGGAATGAGCAGTTCTTC. Amino acid sequence: CSVAGNEQFF.